This T cell receptor (beta chain) was captured by sequencing in a study of PD-L1 blockade in urothelial cancer. Some clones are missing from TCRdb's copy, which holds only in-frame ones; the method was immunoSEQ multiplex PCR. The sample holds some 49,000 clones; approximately 90% are singletons and the top ten take 7.6%. V lost 4 bases and J 0 bases, leaving 10 bases between the germline ends. From germline, CDR1 is SGDLS and CDR2 YYNGEE. This CDR3 comprises 14 residues. The rearrangement links TRBV9 to TRBJ1-1; possibly TRBD1 for D (6 bases). The clonotype originates from a man aged 55 to 70 with urothelial cancer. Sequences were derived from PBMCs, sampled around atezolizumab (anti-PD-L1) treatment. The CDR3 DNA reads TGTGCCAGCAGCCCGACAGGCCTGAACACTGAAGCTTTCTTT. It codes for CASSPTGLNTEAFF.